The clone carrying this T cell receptor beta chain appeared a few times. Antigen specificity is unknown. This entry is derived from a study of response to subunit inactivated influenza vaccine. Regarding the study as a whole: Each seasonal flu vaccination may recruit only limited new T cells, authors suggested.

The germline V and J ends were trimmed by 1 base and 3 bases, with 10 bases remaining between them. Germline loops: CDR1 LNHNV, CDR2 YYDKDF (reference sequence). The CDR3 covers 14 residues. TCRdb ran MiXCR on the RT-PCR reads and lists one entry per CDR3 protein. Among hundreds of thousands of distinct CDR3 sequences, about 14% were seen once, and the ten largest hold less than 8.5%. Sample: PBMCs from blood, taken approximately 15 days before vaccination. The origin of this receptor is a man between 50 and 59 years old who received an inactivated influenza vaccine. The chain combines TRBV15 with TRBJ2-7; a possible D gene is TRBD1 (6 bases). For the CDR3, the DNA is TGTGCCACCAGCAGAGTGAGGGGGAGCTACGAGCAGTACTTC. Its protein product is CATSRVRGSYEQYF.